This record covers a single T cell receptor beta chain. In this sample, this clonotype turned up many times. No cognate antigen has been identified for it. There are no base qualities to consult, and no much larger clone falls within one base. Library preparation used 5' RACE. Sequenced on a NextSeq 500. To correct for sequencing error and PCR bias, the TCR library protocol tagged individual cDNA molecules with unique molecular identifiers. Both TCR alpha and beta chains were sequenced, and tight co-correlation was observed between alpha and beta sequence abundances in each sample. On the study's bioinformatics: V gene, J gene and CDR3 annotation of TCR sequences was performed with Decombinator V4. TCRs were defined as expanded if a significant change between any two time points was detected under a Poisson model with p below 0.0001. Abundances of TCRs were expressed as counts per million after normalisation to the total number of TCRs sequenced in each sample. VDJdb, accessed 1 November 2021, was searched for CMV, EBV and SARS-CoV-2 annotated TCRs, excluding TCRs annotated for multiple antigens. Starting from the raw public reads, TCRdb applied fastp trimming at Q25, assembled clones with MiXCR and retained in-frame beta chains. All rows with the same CDR3 protein become a single entry with the most common DNA and genes. TCRdb, not the authors, supplied the V and J calls. This sample gives over 35,000 distinct CDR3 sequences in total; around 6.3% of them show up just once. Roughly 20% of the sample comes from the top ten.

A case-control design nested within a healthcare worker cohort in London, UK, was used, with weekly nasopharyngeal swab PCR tests and blood sampling performed. Between 23 and 31 March 2020, the week of the UK lockdown, healthcare workers were enrolled and then followed up weekly for as long as 16 weeks. This specimen comes from a study of early T cells in non-severe SARS-CoV-2 infection (dated by TCRdb to the early 2020s). Background for the entire study: Because TCR sequencing relied on bulk RNA taken from unsorted whole blood, pairing of alpha and beta chains was not possible. The study at large found these results: Matching against VDJdb was skewed toward anti-spike CD8 responses, likely underestimated virus-specific expansions, and missed private and CD4 specificities.

Here the sequenced sample was whole blood, taken at baseline. The clonotype comes from an adult who was a healthcare worker with PCR-confirmed SARS-CoV-2 infection or an uninfected control (not recorded which).

CDR3 loop: CASSAFGGGGPKDTQYF. The sequence in DNA is TGCGCCAGCAGTGCATTTGGGGGAGGAGGGCCAAAGGATACGCAGTATTTT. The chain couples TRBV10-1 to TRBJ2-3; a weak D assignment points to TRBD2 (6 bases agree). V is shortened by 4 bases, J by 6 bases, and the region joining them spans 23 bases. CDR3 length: 17 amino acids, cysteine to phenylalanine. Only CDR3 DNA is held: 51 bases, read in frame from base 1. CDR1 and CDR2 were assigned from the germline V gene (reference sequence) as WNHNN and SYGVQD.